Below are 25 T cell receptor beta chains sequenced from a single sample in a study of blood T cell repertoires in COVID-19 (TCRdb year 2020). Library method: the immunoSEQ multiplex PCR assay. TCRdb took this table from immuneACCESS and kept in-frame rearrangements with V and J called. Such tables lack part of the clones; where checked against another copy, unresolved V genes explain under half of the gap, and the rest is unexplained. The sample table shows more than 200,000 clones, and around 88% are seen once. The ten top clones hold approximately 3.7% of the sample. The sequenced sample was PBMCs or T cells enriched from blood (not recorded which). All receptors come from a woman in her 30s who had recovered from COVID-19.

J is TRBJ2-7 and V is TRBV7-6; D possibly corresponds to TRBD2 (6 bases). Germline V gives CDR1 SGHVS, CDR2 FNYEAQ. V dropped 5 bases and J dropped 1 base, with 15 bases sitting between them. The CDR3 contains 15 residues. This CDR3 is CASSMGPGDSYEQYF. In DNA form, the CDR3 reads TGTGCCAGCAGCATGGGACCGGGGGATTCCTACGAGCAGTACTTC.

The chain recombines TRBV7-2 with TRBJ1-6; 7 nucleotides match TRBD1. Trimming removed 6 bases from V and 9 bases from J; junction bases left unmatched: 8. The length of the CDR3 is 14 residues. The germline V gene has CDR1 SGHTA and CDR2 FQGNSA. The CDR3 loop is CASRLQGWGSPLHF. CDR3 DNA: TGTGCCAGCAGATTACAGGGGTGGGGTTCACCCCTCCACTTT.

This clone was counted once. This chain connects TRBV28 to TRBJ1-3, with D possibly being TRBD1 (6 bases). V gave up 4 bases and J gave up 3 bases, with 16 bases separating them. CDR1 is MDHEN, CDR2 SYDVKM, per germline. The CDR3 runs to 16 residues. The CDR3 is CASSSHGTPNGNTIYF. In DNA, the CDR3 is TGTGCCAGCAGTTCCCACGGGACACCTAATGGAAACACCATATATTTT. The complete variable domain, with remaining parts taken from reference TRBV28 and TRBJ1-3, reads DVKVTQSSRYLVKRTGEKVFLECVQDMDHENMFWYRQDPGLGLRLIYFSYDVKMKEKGDIPEGYSVSREKKERFSLILESASTNQTSMYLCASSSHGTPNGNTIYFGEGSWLTVV.

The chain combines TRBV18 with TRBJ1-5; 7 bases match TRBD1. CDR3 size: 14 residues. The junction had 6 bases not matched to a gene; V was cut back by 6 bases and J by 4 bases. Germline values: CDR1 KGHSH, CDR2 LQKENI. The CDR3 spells CASSSSRGNQPQHF. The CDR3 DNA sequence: TGTGCCAGCTCGTCGTCCAGGGGGAATCAGCCCCAGCATTTT. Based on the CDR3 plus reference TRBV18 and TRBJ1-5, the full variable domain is NAGVMQNPRHLVRRRGQEARLRCSPMKGHSHVYWYRQLPEEGLKFMVYLQKENIIDESGMPKERFSAEFPKEGPSILRIQQVVRGDSAAYFCASSSSRGNQPQHFGDGTRLSIL.

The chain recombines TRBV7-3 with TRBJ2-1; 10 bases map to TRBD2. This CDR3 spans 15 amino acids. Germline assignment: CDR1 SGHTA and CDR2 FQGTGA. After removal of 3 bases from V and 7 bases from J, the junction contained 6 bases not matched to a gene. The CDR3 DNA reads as TGTGCCAGCAGCTTTTTTACTAGCGGGATTAATGAGCAGTTCTTC. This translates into CASSFFTSGINEQFF.

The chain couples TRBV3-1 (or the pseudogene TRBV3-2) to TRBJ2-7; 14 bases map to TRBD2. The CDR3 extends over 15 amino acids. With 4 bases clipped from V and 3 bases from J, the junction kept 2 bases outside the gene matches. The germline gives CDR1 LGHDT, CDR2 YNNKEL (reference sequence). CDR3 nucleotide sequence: TGTGCCAGCAGCCGAGGACTAGCGGGAGGCTACGAGCAGTACTTC. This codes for CASSRGLAGGYEQYF.

The CDR3: CASSLVGVPEQYF. The DNA for the CDR3 is TGTGCCAGCAGCTTAGTGGGAGTTCCCGAGCAGTACTTC. The chain employs TRBV7-2 and TRBJ2-7; maybe TRBD2 (5 bases). This CDR3 spans 13 amino acids. The germline V and J ends were trimmed by 1 base and 6 bases, with 10 bases remaining between them. Germline values: CDR1 SGHTA, CDR2 FQGNSA.

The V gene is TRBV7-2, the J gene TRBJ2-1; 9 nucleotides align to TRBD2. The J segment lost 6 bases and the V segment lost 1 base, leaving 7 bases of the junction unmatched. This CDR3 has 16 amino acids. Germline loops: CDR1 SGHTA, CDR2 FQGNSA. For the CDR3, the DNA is TGTGCCAGCAGCTTAGATGCGGGAGGGCCGGGCAATGAGCAGTTCTTC. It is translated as CASSLDAGGPGNEQFF.

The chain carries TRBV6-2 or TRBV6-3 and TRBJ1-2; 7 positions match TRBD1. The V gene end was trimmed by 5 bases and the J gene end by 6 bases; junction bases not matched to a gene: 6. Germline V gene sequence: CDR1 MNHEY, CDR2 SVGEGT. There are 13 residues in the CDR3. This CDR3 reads CASSAGTEDGYTF. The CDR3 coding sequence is TGTGCCAGCAGTGCCGGGACAGAGGATGGCTACACCTTC.

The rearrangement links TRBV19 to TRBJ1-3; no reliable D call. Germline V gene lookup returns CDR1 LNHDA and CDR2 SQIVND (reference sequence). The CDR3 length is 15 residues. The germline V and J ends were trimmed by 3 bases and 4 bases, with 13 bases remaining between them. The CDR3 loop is CASSIDPGGGNTIYF. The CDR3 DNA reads TGTGCCAGTAGTATTGATCCAGGAGGAGGAAACACCATATATTTT.

CDR3: CASSIDSATSGEQFF. As DNA, the CDR3 is TGTGCCAGTAGTATAGATTCGGCGACTAGCGGGGAGCAGTTCTTC. The chain carries TRBV19 and TRBJ2-1; 10 nucleotides line up with TRBD2. Germline V gene lookup returns CDR1 LNHDA and CDR2 SQIVND (reference sequence). J was trimmed by 10 bases and V by 0 bases; bases with no gene match: 6. The CDR3 is 15 residues long.

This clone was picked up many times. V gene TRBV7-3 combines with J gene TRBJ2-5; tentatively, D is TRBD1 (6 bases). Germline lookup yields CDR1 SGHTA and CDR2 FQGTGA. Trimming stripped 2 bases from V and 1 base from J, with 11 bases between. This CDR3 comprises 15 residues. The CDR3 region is CASSLGTGPQETQYF. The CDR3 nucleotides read TGTGCCAGCAGCTTAGGTACAGGGCCCCAAGAGACCCAGTACTTC.

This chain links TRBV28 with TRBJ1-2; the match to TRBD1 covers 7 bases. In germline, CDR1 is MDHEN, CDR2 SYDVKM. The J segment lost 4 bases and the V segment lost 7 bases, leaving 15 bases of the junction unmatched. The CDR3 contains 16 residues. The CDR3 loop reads CASKRDREVPSYGYTF. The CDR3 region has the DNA TGTGCCAGCAAAAGAGACAGGGAGGTTCCGTCCTATGGCTACACCTTC.

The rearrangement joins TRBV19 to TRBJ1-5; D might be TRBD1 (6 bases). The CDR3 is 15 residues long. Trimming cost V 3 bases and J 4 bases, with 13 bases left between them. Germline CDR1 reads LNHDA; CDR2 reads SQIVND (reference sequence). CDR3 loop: CASSMGTIPNQPQHF. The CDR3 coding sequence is TGTGCCAGTAGTATGGGGACAATTCCTAATCAGCCCCAGCATTTT. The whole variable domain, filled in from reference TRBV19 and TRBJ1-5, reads DGGITQSPKYLFRKEGQNVTLSCEQNLNHDAMYWYRQDPGQGLRLIYYSQIVNDFQKGDIAEGYSVSREKKESFPLTVTSAQKNPTAFYLCASSMGTIPNQPQHFGDGTRLSIL.

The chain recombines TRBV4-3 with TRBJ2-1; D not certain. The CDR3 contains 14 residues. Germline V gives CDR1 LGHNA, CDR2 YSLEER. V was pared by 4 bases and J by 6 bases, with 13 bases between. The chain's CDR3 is CASSPRILGNEQFF. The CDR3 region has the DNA TGCGCCAGCAGCCCTAGGATCCTGGGCAATGAGCAGTTCTTC.

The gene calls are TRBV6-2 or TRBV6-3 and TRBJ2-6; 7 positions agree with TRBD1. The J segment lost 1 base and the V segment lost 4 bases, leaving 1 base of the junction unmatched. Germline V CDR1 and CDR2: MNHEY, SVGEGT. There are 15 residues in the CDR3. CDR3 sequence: CASSWDRSGANVLTF. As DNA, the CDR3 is TGTGCCAGCAGTTGGGACAGATCTGGGGCCAACGTCCTGACTTTC.

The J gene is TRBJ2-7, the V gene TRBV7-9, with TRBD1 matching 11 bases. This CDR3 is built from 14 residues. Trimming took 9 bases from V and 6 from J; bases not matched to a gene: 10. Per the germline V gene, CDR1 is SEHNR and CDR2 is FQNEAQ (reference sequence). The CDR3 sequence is CARRRDRGNSEQYF. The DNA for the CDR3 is TGTGCCAGAAGACGGGACAGGGGGAATTCCGAGCAGTACTTC.

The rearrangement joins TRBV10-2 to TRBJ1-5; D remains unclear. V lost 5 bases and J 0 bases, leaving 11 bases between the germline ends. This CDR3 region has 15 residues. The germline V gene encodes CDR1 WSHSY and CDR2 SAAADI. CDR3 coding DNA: TGCGCCAGCAGTCAGGACTATTATAGCAATCAGCCCCAGCATTTT. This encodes CASSQDYYSNQPQHF.

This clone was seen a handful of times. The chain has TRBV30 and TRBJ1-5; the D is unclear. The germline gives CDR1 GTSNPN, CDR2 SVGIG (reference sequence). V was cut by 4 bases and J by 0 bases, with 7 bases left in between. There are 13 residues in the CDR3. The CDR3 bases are TGTGCCTGGACAGATTATAGCAATCAGCCCCAGCATTTT. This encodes CAWTDYSNQPQHF.

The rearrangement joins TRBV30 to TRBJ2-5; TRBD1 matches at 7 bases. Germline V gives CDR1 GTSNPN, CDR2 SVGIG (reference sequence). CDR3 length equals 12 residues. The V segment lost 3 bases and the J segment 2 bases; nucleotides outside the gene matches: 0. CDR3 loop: CAWSRGQETQYF. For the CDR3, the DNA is TGTGCCTGGAGCAGGGGGCAAGAGACCCAGTACTTC.

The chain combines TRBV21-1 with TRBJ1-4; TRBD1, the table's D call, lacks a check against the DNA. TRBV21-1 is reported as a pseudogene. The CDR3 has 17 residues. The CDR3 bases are TGTGCCAGCAGCAAAGAGATAAGGACAGGTTTCGGTGAAAAACTGTTTTTT. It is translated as CASSKEIRTGFGEKLFF.

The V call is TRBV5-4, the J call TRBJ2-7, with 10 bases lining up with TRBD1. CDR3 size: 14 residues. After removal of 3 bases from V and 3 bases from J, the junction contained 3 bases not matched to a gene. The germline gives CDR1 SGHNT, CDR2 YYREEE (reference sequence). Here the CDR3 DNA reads TGTGCCAGCAGCTCGGGACAGGGGATCTACGAGCAGTACTTC. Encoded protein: CASSSGQGIYEQYF.

The CDR3 DNA reads TGTGCCACCAGCAGCAGGGGGCGTCGGGGCTACACCTTC. This encodes CATSSRGRRGYTF. This chain links TRBV15 with TRBJ1-2, with 8 bases lining up with TRBD1. V was pared by 3 bases and J by 8 bases, with 5 bases of the junction left unmatched. The CDR3 runs 13 residues. Germline V lookup: CDR1 LNHNV, CDR2 YYDKDF (reference sequence).

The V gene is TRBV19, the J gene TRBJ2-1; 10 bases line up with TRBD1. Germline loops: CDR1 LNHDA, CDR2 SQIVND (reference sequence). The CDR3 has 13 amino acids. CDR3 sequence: CSTGTGAYNEQFF. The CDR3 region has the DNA TGTTCTACCGGGACAGGGGCCTACAATGAGCAGTTCTTC.

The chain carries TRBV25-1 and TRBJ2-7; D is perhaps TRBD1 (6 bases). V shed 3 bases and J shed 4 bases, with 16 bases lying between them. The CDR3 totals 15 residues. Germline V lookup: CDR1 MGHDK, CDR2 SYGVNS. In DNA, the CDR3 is TGTGCCAGCAGTGATAGGCCCGCACAGGGTTACGAGCAGTACTTC. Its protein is CASSDRPAQGYEQYF.